The sequence of this TCR beta chain was determined in a study of blood T cell repertoires in COVID-19. Losses at the gene ends were 4 bases for V and 5 bases for J; bases not matched to a gene: 4. Looked up from germline, CDR1 is MNHEY and CDR2 is SVGEGT. This CDR3 contains 14 residues. Libraries were prepared by immunoSEQ multiplex PCR; TCRdb keeps only in-frame clonotypes and omits some of them. The data contain about 85,000 clones, more than 65% of them seen just once; the ten biggest clones take up 6.3%. The sequencing input was peripheral blood. The receptor's source is a man in his 60s with acute or convalescent COVID-19. The chain carries TRBV6-2 or TRBV6-3 and TRBJ2-1; 8 bases line up with TRBD1. The CDR3 sequence: CASSSGGENNEQFF. Written as DNA, the CDR3 is TGTGCCAGCAGTTCAGGGGGCGAGAACAATGAGCAGTTCTTC.